This TCR beta chain comes out of a study of T cell responses to AZD1222 COVID-19 vaccine. Study-wide results and caveats: An increase in Spike-specific TCR breadth and depth was observed after two AZD1222 doses.

Germline V gives CDR1 KGHSH, CDR2 LQKENI. The ends lost 3 bases at V and 2 bases at J; junction bases unmatched: 1. This CDR3 spans 14 amino acids. Generated by immunoSEQ multiplex PCR, the TCRdb table keeps only in-frame clones and is missing some. The repertoire has around 91,000 clones, approximately 89% of them found once; the top ten carry 6.5% to 10%. About this clone itself: Its antigen remains unknown.

This specimen consisted of peripheral blood, obtained 28 days after the second AZD1222 dose. This TCR was sampled from an adult who received the AZD1222 COVID-19 vaccine. The genes are TRBV18 and TRBJ1-3; 7 nucleotides agree with TRBD1. The CDR3 reads CASSPGTAGNTIYF. The CDR3 DNA reads TGTGCCAGCTCACCTGGGACAGCTGGAAACACCATATATTTT.